This T cell receptor (beta chain) was observed in a study of molecular identifiers for immune sequencing clone quantification. Germline CDR1 is LGHNA and CDR2 is YNFKEQ. V shed 4 bases and J 0 bases; nucleotides not matched to a gene: 12. The CDR3 covers 18 residues. TCRdb independently ran MiXCR on the PCR reads; one entry per CDR3 protein. The sample lists around 100,000 distinct CDR3 sequences, about a third occurring once. Sequences were obtained from naive CD8+ T cells from blood, with Jurkat cell RNA spiked in. Noted subset: FACS-sorted CD8+CD4-CCR7+CD45RA+ naive T cells. The chain combines TRBV4-2 with TRBJ2-7, with 10 bases that match TRBD2. This TCR was sampled from a human donor in good health. Some libraries in this study had Jurkat cell RNA spiked in. CDR3 sequence: CASSPGPPGLAPSYEQYF. CDR3 DNA: TGTGCCAGCAGCCCAGGACCACCGGGACTAGCGCCCTCCTACGAGCAGTACTTC.